Below, 21 T cell receptor beta chains from the same sample are listed, as sequenced in a study of follicular helper T cells after annual influenza vaccination. Time point reported: 2015-2016 season, pre-vaccination. Profiling relied on immunoSEQ multiplex PCR, and the TCRdb table lists in-frame clones only, not all of them. Of under 9,500 clones in the sample, about 90% are singletons; the top ten hold 0.4% to 0.55%. Sequenced here: CXCR5+ CD38- circulating T follicular helper cells from blood, sampled on the day of influenza vaccination. Subset given: circulating Tfh, non-naive CD4+CXCR5+PD-1+ (ICOS+CD38+ or ICOS-CD38-). These receptors were collected from an adult who received the influenza vaccine.

V gene TRBV15 combines with J gene TRBJ2-5; 9 bases agree with TRBD1. Germline CDR1 reads LNHNV; CDR2 reads YYDKDF (reference sequence). CDR3 size: 16 residues. Trimming removed 2 bases from V and 4 bases from J; junction bases left unmatched: 8. The CDR3 sequence is CATSRLPTGGAETQYF. In DNA, the CDR3 is TGTGCCACCAGCAGACTACCGACAGGGGGGGCAGAGACCCAGTACTTC.

CDR3 in amino acids: CASSQDMAGARGYEQYF. The CDR3 DNA sequence: TGTGCCAGCAGCCAAGATATGGCGGGGGCCCGAGGTTACGAGCAGTACTTC. The J gene is TRBJ2-7, the V gene TRBV4-2, with a tentative D call TRBD2 (7 bases). Looked up from germline, CDR1 is LGHNA and CDR2 is YNFKEQ. Between the trimmed V and J ends, which lost 0 bases and 4 bases, there was a span of 19 bases. This CDR3 is 17 amino acids long.

The rearrangement links TRBV4-3 to TRBJ1-4; D gene uncertain. Trimming left V 4 bases short and J 6 bases short, with 6 bases between. This CDR3 has 12 amino acids. Germline V gives CDR1 LGHNA, CDR2 YSLEER. The CDR3 protein is CASSPDHEKLFF. The CDR3 nucleotides read TGCGCCAGCAGCCCAGACCATGAAAAACTGTTTTTT.

This chain connects TRBV6-5 to TRBJ1-5; D is perhaps TRBD1 (6 bases). CDR1 is MNHEY and CDR2 is SVGAGI in the germline V gene. Trimming took off 5 bases at V and 4 bases at J, with 12 bases between the two ends. The CDR3 contains 14 residues. The DNA for the CDR3 is TGTGCCAGCAGTGTCGGGACACATAATCAGCCCCAGCATTTT. It specifies CASSVGTHNQPQHF.

This clone was detected once. V usage is TRBV27 and J usage is TRBJ1-2, with 8 bases lining up with TRBD1. The trim removed 3 bases at V and 8 bases at J, leaving 5 bases unmatched. The V gene's germline CDR1 is MNHEY and CDR2 SMNVEV (reference sequence). This CDR3 contains 13 residues. Here the CDR3 reads CASSFQGARGYTF. The DNA for the CDR3 is TGTGCCAGCAGTTTTCAGGGGGCGCGAGGCTACACCTTC.

The chain carries TRBV4-3 and TRBJ1-2; D gene unclear. Germline-derived CDR1 and CDR2 are LGHNA and YSLEER. V was pared by 3 bases and J by 5 bases, with 10 bases between. The CDR3 length is 13 residues. The CDR3 bases are TGCGCCAGCAGCCAGGGTGCTGAATATGGCTACACCTTC. Its protein product is CASSQGAEYGYTF.

V and J are TRBV7-2 and TRBJ1-1; no reliable D call. Germline V gene data show CDR1 as SGHTA and CDR2 as FQGNSA. Trimming removed 5 bases from V and 1 base from J, with 11 bases in between. This CDR3 spans 14 amino acids. CDR3 bases: TGTGCCAGCAGCCCCAATAGAGGGAACACTGAAGCTTTCTTT. This translates into CASSPNRGNTEAFF.

The chain couples TRBV18 to TRBJ2-7, with TRBD1 matching over 7 bases. The V gene end was trimmed by 8 bases and the J gene end by 7 bases; junction bases not matched to a gene: 8. This CDR3 contains 12 residues. Per germline, CDR1 KGHSH and CDR2 LQKENI. Here the CDR3 reads CASQGDSGEQYF. The CDR3 DNA sequence: TGTGCCAGCCAGGGGGACAGTGGGGAGCAGTACTTC.

The CDR3 reads CASSWDGYTEAFF. CDR3 sequence (DNA): TGTGCCAGCAGCTGGGACGGCTACACTGAAGCTTTCTTT. The V and J genes are TRBV5-5 and TRBJ1-1; D possibly corresponds to TRBD1 (5 bases). Germline V gene lookup returns CDR1 SGHKS and CDR2 YYEKEE (reference sequence). The germline V and J ends were trimmed by 3 bases and 3 bases, with 9 bases remaining between them. CDR3 length: 13 residues.

A single count supports this clone. The gene calls are TRBV27 and TRBJ1-2; 9 nucleotides agree with TRBD1. Germline V gene data show CDR1 as MNHEY and CDR2 as SMNVEV (reference sequence). This CDR3 region has 18 residues. The V segment lost 5 bases and the J segment 1 base; nucleotides outside the gene matches: 14. The CDR3 protein is CASSPTGTGRPLNYGYTF. Here the CDR3 DNA reads TGTGCCAGCAGTCCGACCGGGACAGGGAGACCCCTTAACTATGGCTACACCTTC.

This clone was found once. This chain connects TRBV19 to TRBJ2-2, with TRBD1 matching over 8 bases. The length of the CDR3 is 15 residues. Trimming at V came to 7 bases and at J to 7 bases, leaving 11 bases not matched to a gene. Germline CDR1 is LNHDA and CDR2 is SQIVND (reference sequence). In DNA, the CDR3 is TGTGCCAGTAACCTCGGACAGGGAGGTATCGGGGAGCTGTTTTTT. It is translated as CASNLGQGGIGELFF.

The chain joins TRBV11-2 to TRBJ2-7, with a weak D call TRBD1 (5 bases). V lost 3 bases and J lost 13, with 16 bases in between. The CDR3 covers 12 residues. CDR1 and CDR2 from the germline V gene are SGHAT and FQNNGV. The CDR3 DNA reads as TGTGCCAGCAGCTTGGTGGAAGGGGAAAGCTACTTC. It codes for CASSLVEGESYF.

The chain recombines TRBV5-5 with TRBJ2-3; D possibly uses TRBD1 or TRBD2 (5 bases each). There are 14 residues in the CDR3. V lost 1 base, J lost 6 bases, and 12 bases lay in between. Germline V gene lookup returns CDR1 SGHKS and CDR2 YYEKEE (reference sequence). Here the CDR3 DNA reads TGTGCCAGCAGCTTGCGGGGCCCCGGGGATACGCAGTATTTT. Translating gives CASSLRGPGDTQYF.

The chain carries TRBV29-1 and TRBJ2-3; D not certain. V gave up 6 bases and J gave up 2 bases, with 9 bases separating them. Germline V gene data show CDR1 as SQVTM and CDR2 as ANQGSEA. This CDR3 is built from 12 residues. The CDR3 bases are TGCAGCGTGGCAGGATTCACAGATACGCAGTATTTT. Translation: CSVAGFTDTQYF.

This rearrangement joins TRBV11-2 to TRBJ2-2; D uncertain. The V and J ends lost 5 bases and 7 bases respectively, with 14 bases between them. This CDR3 has 14 residues. Germline CDR1 SGHAT, CDR2 FQNNGV. In DNA, the CDR3 is TGTGCCAGCAGCCCGCCGGTTTGGCTCGGGGAGCTGTTTTTT. Translating it yields CASSPPVWLGELFF.

The V gene is TRBV2, the J gene TRBJ2-7; D may be TRBD1 (6 bases). V was pared by 4 bases and J by 4 bases, with 14 bases between. CDR3 size: 14 residues. Germline-derived CDR1 and CDR2 are SNHLY and FYNNEI. As DNA, the CDR3 is TGTGCCAGCAGTGTACAACAGGGAGAATACGAGCAGTACTTC. Amino acid sequence: CASSVQQGEYEQYF.

The chain couples TRBV2 to TRBJ1-4; TRBD1 is a possible D gene (5 bases). Trimming took 6 bases from V and 2 from J, leaving 13 bases between them. This CDR3 is 15 amino acids long. Per the germline V gene, CDR1 is SNHLY and CDR2 is FYNNEI. CDR3 loop: CASRTDRGTNEKLFF. The CDR3 DNA is TGTGCCAGCAGGACCGATCGGGGGACTAATGAAAAACTGTTTTTT.

This clone was detected once. The chain combines TRBV6-5 with TRBJ1-2; 8 nucleotides align to TRBD1. V lost 6 bases, J lost 2 bases, and 2 bases stayed unmatched. Germline V gives CDR1 MNHEY, CDR2 SVGAGI. The CDR3 consists of 13 residues. In DNA form, the CDR3 reads TGTGCCAGCAGAGCAGGGGGCAACTATGGCTACACCTTC. Residues: CASRAGGNYGYTF.

The chain uses TRBV5-4 and TRBJ1-3; D is ambiguous. Trimming left V 0 bases short and J 4 bases short, with 11 bases between. Looked up from germline, CDR1 is SGHNT and CDR2 is YYREEE (reference sequence). The length of the CDR3 is 15 residues. The CDR3 DNA follows: TGTGCCAGCAGCTTGGGTGGCCTAAGCGGAAACACCATATATTTT. Its protein product is CASSLGGLSGNTIYF.

The chain employs TRBV7-9 and TRBJ1-3; D ambiguous. Germline V gene sequence: CDR1 SEHNR, CDR2 FQNEAQ (reference sequence). The CDR3 contains 13 residues. V lost 2 bases and J 3 bases, leaving 5 bases between the germline ends. CDR3 amino acids: CASSLYSGNTIYF. CDR3 nucleotide sequence: TGTGCCAGCAGCTTATACAGTGGAAACACCATATATTTT.

This chain connects TRBV7-9 to TRBJ2-7; D unresolved. In germline, CDR1 is SEHNR, CDR2 FQNEAQ (reference sequence). There are 13 residues in the CDR3. Between the trimmed V and J ends, which lost 0 bases and 6 bases, there was a span of 9 bases. The CDR3 nucleotides read TGTGCCAGCAGCTTAGCGGGTACATCCGAGCAGTACTTC. Translated: CASSLAGTSEQYF.